Shown below are 28 T cell receptor beta chains from a single sample sequenced in a study of T cell responses to AZD1222 COVID-19 vaccine. The assay was immunoSEQ multiplex PCR, and TCRdb's table has in-frame clones only and misses some. The sample lists about 94,000 clones; 88% were seen once. Sample: peripheral blood, taken 28 days after the second AZD1222 dose. The origin of the receptors is an adult who received the AZD1222 COVID-19 vaccine.

V and J are TRBV9 and TRBJ2-5; D possibly corresponds to TRBD1 (5 bases). The length of the CDR3 is 15 residues. CDR1 is SGDLS, CDR2 YYNGEE, per germline. Trimming cost V 2 bases and J 0 bases, with 11 bases left between them. The CDR3 nucleotides are TGTGCCAGCAGCGTGTCCTCACAGGACCAAGAGACCCAGTACTTC. It specifies CASSVSSQDQETQYF.

The V call is TRBV6-2 or TRBV6-3, the J call TRBJ1-1; 8 bases agree with TRBD1. V was clipped by 5 bases and J by 5 bases; unmatched bases: 10. Germline loops: CDR1 MNHEY, CDR2 SVGEGT. This CDR3 region has 15 residues. The CDR3 here is CASSRGGQGATEAFF. Written as DNA, the CDR3 is TGTGCCAGCAGTAGGGGAGGACAGGGTGCGACTGAAGCTTTCTTT.

The CDR3 DNA reads TGTGCCAGCAGTTTAATGGGGGTTAGTGGCTACACCTTC. Its translation: CASSLMGVSGYTF. The J gene is TRBJ1-2, the V gene TRBV27; D possibly corresponds to TRBD1 (5 bases). The V end lost 2 bases, the J end lost 7 bases, and 11 bases lay between the germline ends. The CDR3 has 13 residues. Germline lookup yields CDR1 MNHEY and CDR2 SMNVEV (reference sequence).

The chain couples TRBV5-1 to TRBJ1-1, with D possibly being TRBD1 (6 bases). Trimming took 3 bases from V and 0 from J, leaving 9 bases between them. The CDR3 loop spans 14 amino acids. Germline CDR1 is SGHRS and CDR2 is YFSETQ. CDR3 amino acids: CASSSGQMNTEAFF. CDR3 sequence (DNA): TGCGCCAGCAGCTCTGGACAGATGAACACTGAAGCTTTCTTT.

This chain joins TRBV6-5 and TRBJ2-7; unclear D gene. This CDR3 is built from 14 residues. Germline CDR1 reads MNHEY; CDR2 reads SVGAGI. V dropped 7 bases and J dropped 5 bases, with 18 bases sitting between them. The CDR3 region is CASTPGTRPHEQYF. In DNA form, the CDR3 reads TGTGCCAGCACGCCCGGCACCCGGCCCCACGAGCAGTACTTC.

This chain joins TRBV2 and TRBJ1-3; no clear D gene. The CDR3 runs 13 residues. Germline values: CDR1 SNHLY, CDR2 FYNNEI. Deletions cut 5 bases from V and 5 bases from J, with 10 bases between. CDR3 sequence (DNA): TGTGCCAGCAGTCCCGACGGACGAAACACCATATATTTT. As protein: CASSPDGRNTIYF.

J is TRBJ2-3 and V is TRBV11-2; tentative D call: TRBD2 (6 bases). V gave up 0 bases and J gave up 6 bases, with 10 bases separating them. Germline V lookup: CDR1 SGHAT, CDR2 FQNNGV. The CDR3 consists of 14 residues. CDR3 residues: CASSLELARDTQYF. Here the CDR3 DNA reads TGTGCCAGCAGCTTAGAACTAGCACGCGATACGCAGTATTTT.

The chain links TRBV27 to TRBJ1-2; D call uncertain. The V gene's germline CDR1 is MNHEY and CDR2 SMNVEV (reference sequence). This CDR3 spans 18 amino acids. V was trimmed by 6 bases and J by 3 bases, leaving 26 bases between them. CDR3 sequence (DNA): TGTGCCAGCAGCCTATCCCCTAACCGGGCTCTGATGGACTATGGCTACACCTTC. Amino acids: CASSLSPNRALMDYGYTF.

The chain recombines TRBV25-1 with TRBJ1-4, with a weak D call TRBD1 (6 bases). There are 15 residues in the CDR3. Germline CDR1 MGHDK, CDR2 SYGVNS. V was cut by 2 bases and J by 5 bases, with 12 bases left in between. CDR3 sequence reads: CASSEPLQGNEKLFF. The CDR3 nucleotides are TGTGCCAGCAGTGAACCACTCCAGGGGAATGAAAAACTGTTTTTT.

The V call is TRBV5-4, the J call TRBJ2-5; D ambiguous. The ends were cut back, 6 bases at V and 4 bases at J, with 16 bases in the middle. Germline V gene data show CDR1 as SGHNT and CDR2 as YYREEE (reference sequence). The CDR3 length is 14 residues. CDR3 protein: CASKAFGRTETQYF. The CDR3, as DNA: TGTGCCAGCAAGGCCTTCGGCAGGACAGAGACCCAGTACTTC.

This clone is a singleton in its sample. J is TRBJ2-1 and V is TRBV6-5; tentatively, D is TRBD2 (7 bases). The germline V gene encodes CDR1 MNHEY and CDR2 SVGAGI. The CDR3 is 14 residues long. Trimming shortened V by 3 bases and J by 7 bases, and 13 bases separated the two germline ends. The CDR3 reads CASSYAGARNEQFF. The DNA for the CDR3 is TGTGCCAGCAGTTATGCGGGGGCTCGAAATGAGCAGTTCTTC.

V and J are TRBV30 and TRBJ2-1; D gene uncertain. V gave up 1 base and J gave up 0 bases, with 10 bases separating them. CDR1 is GTSNPN and CDR2 is SVGIG in the germline V gene (reference sequence). This CDR3 spans 15 amino acids. The CDR3 loop is CAWSGARFSYNEQFF. The CDR3 DNA reads as TGTGCCTGGAGTGGAGCGCGGTTCTCCTACAATGAGCAGTTCTTC.

This clone occurred a few times. V usage is TRBV28 and J usage is TRBJ2-1; TRBD2 aligns across 9 bases. The germline V gene has CDR1 MDHEN and CDR2 SYDVKM. The CDR3 is 15 residues long. V shed 3 bases, J shed 6 bases, and the junction held 6 bases outside the gene matches. DNA for the CDR3: TGTGCCAGCAGTTTCTTGCGGGAGGGCCTCAATGAGCAGTTCTTC. Protein sequence: CASSFLREGLNEQFF.

This rearrangement joins TRBV6-1 to TRBJ1-5; D not certain. CDR1 MNHNS and CDR2 SASEGT come from the germline V gene. This CDR3 region has 16 residues. V was cut by 4 bases and J by 3 bases, with 16 bases left in between. The CDR3 loop is CASSVGFGLTNQPQHF. The CDR3 DNA follows: TGTGCCAGCAGTGTGGGTTTCGGGCTGACCAATCAGCCCCAGCATTTT.

The V gene is TRBV9, the J gene TRBJ1-2, with 11 bases that match TRBD1. Germline CDR1 and CDR2: SGDLS and YYNGEE. Trimming at V came to 3 bases and at J to 6 bases, leaving 4 bases not matched to a gene. The CDR3 is 14 amino acids. CDR3 coding DNA: TGTGCCAGCAGCGCAGGACAGGGGGCCCATGGCTACACCTTC. Amino acid sequence: CASSAGQGAHGYTF.

The chain recombines TRBV10-1 with TRBJ2-1; no definite D call. CDR1 WNHNN and CDR2 SYGVQD come from the germline V gene (reference sequence). The CDR3 has 13 residues. V lost 3 bases and J lost 8, with 11 bases in between. In DNA form, the CDR3 reads TGCGCCAGCAGTGACGTCGGAGAGGATGAGCAGTTCTTC. This translates into CASSDVGEDEQFF.

The genes are TRBV6-5 and TRBJ1-5, with TRBD1 as a possible D gene (6 bases). V was shortened by 10 bases and J by 0 bases, with 10 bases between the two germline ends. Per germline, CDR1 MNHEY and CDR2 SVGAGI. The CDR3 loop spans 13 amino acids. CDR3 loop: CATGGASNQPQHF. CDR3 nucleotide sequence: TGTGCCACCGGGGGGGCTAGCAATCAGCCCCAGCATTTT.

This clone occurred a few times. The V and J genes are TRBV11-3 and TRBJ2-7, with TRBD1 matching over 7 bases. The length of the CDR3 is 14 residues. After removal of 5 bases from V and 2 bases from J, the junction contained 6 bases not matched to a gene. Germline loops: CDR1 SGHNT, CDR2 YENEEA. In nucleotides, the CDR3 is TGTGCCAGCAGCCTAAGGGGGCCCGCCTACGAGCAGTACTTC. Translated: CASSLRGPAYEQYF. The whole variable domain, remainder taken from reference TRBV11-3 and TRBJ2-7, is EAGVVQSPRYKIIEKKQPVAFWCNPISGHNTLYWYLQNLGQGPELLIRYENEEAVDDSQLPKDRFSAERLKGVDSTLKIQPAELGDSAVYLCASSLRGPAYEQYFGPGTRLTVT.

This clone appeared a few times. J is TRBJ1-1 and V is TRBV6-1, with D possibly matching TRBD1 (6 bases). The CDR3 covers 16 residues. V was shortened by 3 bases and J by 5 bases, with 19 bases between the two germline ends. Germline lookup yields CDR1 MNHNS and CDR2 SASEGT. CDR3 DNA sequence: TGTGCCAGCAGTGAGGGTTTAGGAGGGGGTCTGACTGAAGCTTTCTTT. This codes for CASSEGLGGGLTEAFF.

The chain has TRBV10-2 and TRBJ1-5; weak D call: TRBD1 (6 bases). The V end was cut by 2 bases, the J end by 1 base, with 12 bases between. The CDR3 runs to 16 residues. Germline-derived CDR1 and CDR2 are WSHSY and SAAADI. In nucleotides, the CDR3 is TGCGCCAGCAGTGAGACAGGGTCTCTCAGCAATCAGCCCCAGCATTTT. This codes for CASSETGSLSNQPQHF.

This clone came up once. V gene TRBV18 combines with J gene TRBJ1-1; TRBD1 is a possible D gene (6 bases). This CDR3 contains 13 residues. Germline values: CDR1 KGHSH, CDR2 LQKENI. Trimming pared 4 bases from V and 1 base from J, leaving 7 bases between. The CDR3 reads CASSQTGNTEAFF. Written as DNA, the CDR3 is TGTGCCAGCTCACAGACAGGGAACACTGAAGCTTTCTTT.

V usage is TRBV5-1 and J usage is TRBJ2-7; possibly TRBD1 for D (6 bases). CDR1 SGHRS and CDR2 YFSETQ come from the germline V gene. Trimming cost V 4 bases and J 9 bases, with 17 bases left between them. This CDR3 spans 13 amino acids. The CDR3 DNA sequence: TGCGCCAGCAGCGGCCAACAGGGTAAGAGGCAGTACTTC. It yields the protein CASSGQQGKRQYF.

This clone appeared a few times. Mismatch with germline at one junction end may stem from a read error. This chain joins TRBV7-2 and TRBJ2-7; D is unclear. CDR3 length: 12 amino acids. The germline V gene has CDR1 SGHTA and CDR2 FQGNSA. CDR3 coding DNA: TGTGCCAGCGGCTTAGGCAGCCACGAGCAGTACTTC. Amino acids: CASGLGSHEQYF.

The gene calls are TRBV5-4 and TRBJ1-2, with D maybe TRBD1 (6 bases). V lost 4 bases and J 4 bases, leaving 26 bases between the germline ends. Germline V CDR1 and CDR2: SGHNT, YYREEE (reference sequence). This CDR3 has 18 amino acids. CDR3 in DNA: TGTGCCAGCAGCCCTGGCGGGCTGGTAGGCAGGGGAAGCTATGGCTACACCTTC. This sequence encodes CASSPGGLVGRGSYGYTF.

There are a few counts of this clone. V is TRBV6-4 and J is TRBJ2-7; 9 bases line up with TRBD1. The CDR3 contains 14 residues. Germline V gene lookup returns CDR1 MRHNA and CDR2 SNTAGT. J was trimmed by 1 base and V by 4 bases; bases with no gene match: 2. The CDR3 DNA follows: TGTGCCAGCAGTGCGACAGGGGGGTCCTACGAGCAGTACTTC. Amino acids: CASSATGGSYEQYF.

The J gene is TRBJ2-7, the V gene TRBV12-3 or TRBV12-4; maybe TRBD1 (5 bases). The ends were cut back, 6 bases at V and 5 bases at J, with 14 bases in the middle. The CDR3 length is 13 residues. The CDR3 coding sequence is TGTGCCAGCAGCTGGACAAGACTGGACGAGCAGTACTTC. It encodes CASSWTRLDEQYF.

The V call is TRBV11-3, the J call TRBJ1-4, with D maybe TRBD1 (5 bases). V gave up 5 bases and J gave up 6 bases, with 16 bases separating them. Germline V CDR1 and CDR2: SGHNT, YENEEA. The CDR3 has 15 amino acids. CDR3 nucleotide sequence: TGTGCCAGCAGCCCACTAGGGGACCGAGATGAAAAACTGTTTTTT. Encoded protein: CASSPLGDRDEKLFF.

This chain links TRBV6-2 or TRBV6-3 with TRBJ1-2; D call uncertain. The CDR3 is 13 amino acids. V was pared by 5 bases and J by 5 bases, with 12 bases between. In germline, CDR1 is MNHEY, CDR2 SVGEGT. CDR3 nucleotide sequence: TGTGCCAGCAGTCCCTCCGAACAGTATGGCTACACCTTC. Translation gives CASSPSEQYGYTF.